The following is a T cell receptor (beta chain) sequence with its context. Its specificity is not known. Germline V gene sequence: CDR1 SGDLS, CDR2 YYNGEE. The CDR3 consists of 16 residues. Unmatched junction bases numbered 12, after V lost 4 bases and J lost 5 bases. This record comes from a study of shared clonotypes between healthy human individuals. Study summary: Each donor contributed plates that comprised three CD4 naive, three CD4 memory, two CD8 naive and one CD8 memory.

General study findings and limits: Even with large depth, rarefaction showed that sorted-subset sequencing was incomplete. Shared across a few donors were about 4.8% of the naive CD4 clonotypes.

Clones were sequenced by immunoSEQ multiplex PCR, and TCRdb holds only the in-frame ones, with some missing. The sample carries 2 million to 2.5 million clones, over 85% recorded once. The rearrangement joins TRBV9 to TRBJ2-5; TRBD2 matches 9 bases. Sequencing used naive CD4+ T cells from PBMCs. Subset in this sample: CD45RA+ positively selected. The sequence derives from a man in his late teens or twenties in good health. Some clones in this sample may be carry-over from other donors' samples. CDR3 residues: CASSLTGTSSWETQYF. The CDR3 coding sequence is TGTGCCAGCAGCCTCACCGGGACTAGCTCTTGGGAGACCCAGTACTTC.